The 23 T cell receptor beta chains given below trace back to one sample, sequenced in a study of cytomegalovirus exposure and HLA in healthy donors. Generated by immunoSEQ multiplex PCR, the TCRdb table keeps only in-frame clones and is missing some. The sample has 55,000 to 70,000 clones; 85% to 95% are singletons. Sequenced input: PBMCs. These receptors were taken from a man between 18 and 29 years old in good health and CMV-seropositive.

The chain carries TRBV7-3 and TRBJ2-3; 8 bases align to TRBD2. The CDR3 covers 18 residues. The V gene's germline CDR1 is SGHTA and CDR2 FQGTGA. V lost 1 base to trimming and J lost 5 bases; unmatched junction nucleotides: 14. The CDR3: CASSLMEVAGPQGDTQYF. CDR3 in DNA: TGTGCCAGCAGCTTAATGGAAGTAGCGGGACCTCAGGGAGATACGCAGTATTTT.

The chain is built from TRBV7-9 and TRBJ1-1; D possibly corresponds to TRBD1 (5 bases). The germline V gene encodes CDR1 SEHNR and CDR2 FQNEAQ (reference sequence). There are 12 residues in the CDR3. Trimming pared 5 bases from V and 7 bases from J, leaving 11 bases between. CDR3 in amino acids: CASSGGTFEAFF. The CDR3 DNA is TGTGCCAGCAGCGGGGGGACCTTTGAAGCTTTCTTT.

The chain combines TRBV9 with TRBJ1-2, with D unclear. The CDR3 totals 16 residues. CDR1 and CDR2 (germline): SGDLS, YYNGEE. V dropped 4 bases and J dropped 5 bases, with 21 bases sitting between them. DNA of the CDR3: TGTGCCAGCAGCCTTGACGAGGGCGCTCAAGTTTATGGCTACACCTTC. The encoded protein is CASSLDEGAQVYGYTF.

The chain combines TRBV19 with TRBJ1-2, with TRBD1 identical over 7 bases. The CDR3 is 15 amino acids. With 5 bases clipped from V and 4 bases from J, the junction kept 10 bases outside the gene matches. The germline V gene has CDR1 LNHDA and CDR2 SQIVND (reference sequence). Here the CDR3 DNA reads TGTGCCAGTAGTCGAGACAGGGCGGGGGGCTATGGCTACACCTTC. Translation: CASSRDRAGGYGYTF.

This chain connects TRBV15 to TRBJ2-2; 8 bases line up with TRBD1. The CDR3 covers 15 residues. With V trimmed by 9 bases and J by 8 bases, 14 bases remained unmatched. Germline V gene lookup returns CDR1 LNHNV and CDR2 YYDKDF (reference sequence). This CDR3 reads CATTSLGRGPGELFF. DNA of the CDR3: TGTGCCACTACTTCTCTGGGCAGGGGGCCGGGGGAGCTGTTTTTT.

The V gene is TRBV19, the J gene TRBJ2-7, with D maybe TRBD1 (8 bases). Germline CDR1 reads LNHDA; CDR2 reads SQIVND (reference sequence). V gave up 6 bases and J gave up 3 bases, with 18 bases separating them. CDR3 length equals 15 residues. The chain's CDR3 is CASRQNRGGGYEQYF. As DNA, the CDR3 is TGTGCCAGTAGGCAGAACAGGGGGGGAGGCTACGAGCAGTACTTC. The whole variable domain, remainder taken from reference TRBV19 and TRBJ2-7, is DGGITQSPKYLFRKEGQNVTLSCEQNLNHDAMYWYRQDPGQGLRLIYYSQIVNDFQKGDIAEGYSVSREKKESFPLTVTSAQKNPTAFYLCASRQNRGGGYEQYFGPGTRLTVT.

V and J are TRBV6-1 and TRBJ2-1; 11 bases are shared with TRBD2. V was pared by 6 bases and J by 9 bases, with 7 bases of the junction left unmatched. This CDR3 comprises 14 residues. In germline, CDR1 is MNHNS, CDR2 SASEGT. Written as DNA, the CDR3 is TGTGCCAGCAGCACGGGACTAGCGGTTAGTGAGCAGTTCTTC. It encodes CASSTGLAVSEQFF.

The rearrangement uses TRBV19 and TRBJ2-2; D is undetermined. The CDR3 runs 12 residues. Germline CDR1 LNHDA, CDR2 SQIVND (reference sequence). The V gene lost 6 bases and the J gene lost 7 bases, with 9 bases spanning the gap. The CDR3 spells CASSLRSGELFF. Here the CDR3 DNA reads TGTGCCAGTAGCCTGCGTAGCGGGGAGCTGTTTTTT.

The chain uses TRBV30 and TRBJ2-1; 7 nucleotides align to TRBD1. Germline-derived CDR1 and CDR2 are GTSNPN and SVGIG (reference sequence). The trim removed 3 bases at V and 3 bases at J, leaving 2 bases unmatched. The CDR3 runs 13 residues. CDR3 amino acids: CAWSTGDYNEQFF. CDR3 nucleotide sequence: TGTGCCTGGAGCACAGGGGACTACAATGAGCAGTTCTTC.

This chain uses TRBV30 with TRBJ2-3, with TRBD2 identical over 11 bases. Germline V lookup: CDR1 GTSNPN, CDR2 SVGIG (reference sequence). The CDR3 covers 19 residues. Losses at the gene ends were 0 bases for V and 5 bases for J; bases not matched to a gene: 16. CDR3 sequence: CAWSVRWGSGRAGGDTQYF. In nucleotides, the CDR3 is TGTGCCTGGAGTGTACGGTGGGGTAGCGGGAGGGCAGGGGGAGATACGCAGTATTTT. Full variable domain (missing parts from reference TRBV30 and TRBJ2-3): SQTIHQWPATLVQPVGSPLSLECTVEGTSNPNLYWYRQAAGRGLQLLFYSVGIGQISSEVPQNLSASRPQDRQFILSSKKLLLSDSGFYLCAWSVRWGSGRAGGDTQYFGPGTRLTVL.

CDR3 bases: TGTGCCAGTAGTATGCGGGCTGGGACAGGTGCTGAAGCTTTCTTT. Protein product: CASSMRAGTGAEAFF. The chain combines TRBV19 with TRBJ1-1; 8 bases are a match to TRBD1. The germline V gene has CDR1 LNHDA and CDR2 SQIVND (reference sequence). This CDR3 comprises 15 residues. The V gene end was trimmed by 3 bases and the J gene end by 6 bases; junction bases not matched to a gene: 9. The full variable domain, rest sourced from reference TRBV19 and TRBJ1-1, is DGGITQSPKYLFRKEGQNVTLSCEQNLNHDAMYWYRQDPGQGLRLIYYSQIVNDFQKGDIAEGYSVSREKKESFPLTVTSAQKNPTAFYLCASSMRAGTGAEAFFGQGTRLTVV.

The chain carries TRBV7-9 and TRBJ1-3, with 10 bases fitting TRBD1. Per the germline V gene, CDR1 is SEHNR and CDR2 is FQNEAQ (reference sequence). The J segment lost 0 bases and the V segment lost 1 base, leaving 0 bases of the junction unmatched. The CDR3 consists of 16 residues. The CDR3 DNA sequence: TGTGCCAGCAGCTTAGGACAGGGGGCCTCTGGAAACACCATATATTTT. It specifies CASSLGQGASGNTIYF. Drawing the rest from reference TRBV7-9 and TRBJ1-3, the complete variable domain is DTGVSQNPRHKITKRGQNVTFRCDPISEHNRLYWYRQTLGQGPEFLTYFQNEAQLEKSRLLSDRFSAERPKGSFSTLEIQRTEQGDSAMYLCASSLGQGASGNTIYFGEGSWLTVV.

The genes are TRBV2 and TRBJ2-3; a possible D gene is TRBD1 (6 bases). The CDR3 consists of 14 residues. CDR1 is SNHLY and CDR2 is FYNNEI in the germline V gene. Trimming stripped 3 bases from V and 5 bases from J, with 12 bases between. The CDR3 region is CASSDRGEGDTQYF. Here the CDR3 DNA reads TGTGCCAGCAGTGACAGGGGAGAAGGAGATACGCAGTATTTT.

This chain uses TRBV27 with TRBJ2-7, with D hard to call. Germline CDR1 reads MNHEY; CDR2 reads SMNVEV (reference sequence). Trimming pared 3 bases from V and 0 bases from J, leaving 12 bases between. There are 15 residues in the CDR3. CDR3 loop: CASSFSQLSSYEQYF. Written as DNA, the CDR3 is TGTGCCAGCAGTTTTAGCCAACTGAGCTCCTACGAGCAGTACTTC.

The J gene is TRBJ1-2, the V gene TRBV30; tentative D call: TRBD1 (6 bases). In germline, CDR1 is GTSNPN, CDR2 SVGIG (reference sequence). The CDR3 has 13 residues. V was clipped by 5 bases and J by 0 bases, with 10 bases between them. CDR3 nucleotides: TGTGCCTGGTCCGGGACAACTAACTATGGCTACACCTTC. Translating gives CAWSGTTNYGYTF.

V usage is TRBV5-1 and J usage is TRBJ2-2; D is possibly TRBD1 (5 bases). The V end lost 5 bases, the J end lost 8 bases, and 19 bases lay between the germline ends. The CDR3 runs 15 residues. The germline gives CDR1 SGHRS, CDR2 YFSETQ. The CDR3: CASSQQSGNTGELFF. Written as DNA, the CDR3 is TGCGCCAGCAGTCAACAATCAGGGAATACAGGGGAGCTGTTTTTT.

This chain links TRBV19 with TRBJ2-4, with 10 bases aligning to TRBD1. The ends lost 3 bases at V and 0 bases at J; junction bases unmatched: 14. In germline, CDR1 is LNHDA, CDR2 SQIVND (reference sequence). The CDR3 totals 20 residues. This CDR3 is CASSIGRWTGGSLAKNIQYF. CDR3 DNA sequence: TGTGCCAGTAGTATCGGTAGATGGACAGGGGGATCCTTAGCCAAAAACATTCAGTACTTC. Complete variable domain (other parts from reference TRBV19 and TRBJ2-4): DGGITQSPKYLFRKEGQNVTLSCEQNLNHDAMYWYRQDPGQGLRLIYYSQIVNDFQKGDIAEGYSVSREKKESFPLTVTSAQKNPTAFYLCASSIGRWTGGSLAKNIQYFGAGTRLSVL.

Remarks on this clone: The junction departs from the called germline gene at one end, perhaps through a read error. In the same sample, other DNA sequences code for this CDR3. V is TRBV6-5 and J is TRBJ2-7; no reliable D call. The CDR3 spans 16 residues. Germline V gene data show CDR1 as MNHEY and CDR2 as SVGAGI. The CDR3 sequence: CASSYSFVGSNYEQYF. The DNA of the CDR3 is TGTGCTAGCAGTTACTCGTTCGTCGGTAGCAACTACGAGCAGTACTTC.

This clone was seen just once. The chain uses TRBV19 and TRBJ1-5; D gene ambiguous. This CDR3 contains 15 residues. With 7 bases removed from V and 0 bases from J, the gap between germline ends came to 13 bases. CDR1 and CDR2 from the germline V gene are LNHDA and SQIVND (reference sequence). The CDR3 loop is CASISGVSSNQPQHF. CDR3 in DNA: TGTGCCAGTATTTCAGGTGTATCTAGCAATCAGCCCCAGCATTTT.

This clone turned up a few times. The CDR3 bases are TGTGCCAGTAGTAATGGACAGGCCAAATCTGGCATTCAGTACTTC. Translated, it gives CASSNGQAKSGIQYF. This sequence joins TRBV19 and TRBJ2-4, with 7 bases identical to TRBD1. Germline loops: CDR1 LNHDA, CDR2 SQIVND (reference sequence). There are 15 residues in the CDR3. J gave up 9 bases and V 4 bases, and 12 bases lay outside the gene matches.

J is TRBJ2-3 and V is TRBV14, with 12 bases that match TRBD2. The trim removed 9 bases at V and 2 bases at J, leaving 9 bases unmatched. Looked up from germline, CDR1 is SGHDN and CDR2 is FVKESK. The CDR3 length is 16 residues. CDR3 DNA sequence: TGTGCCAGTCGTTCACTAGCGGGAGGCCCCACAGATACGCAGTATTTT. This sequence encodes CASRSLAGGPTDTQYF.

The rearrangement uses TRBV28 and TRBJ2-7; 9 bases are a match to TRBD1. The CDR3 consists of 15 residues. Per the germline V gene, CDR1 is MDHEN and CDR2 is SYDVKM. Trimming took 2 bases from V and 8 from J; bases not matched to a gene: 10. CDR3 loop: CASSLPPGQGKKQYF. The CDR3 DNA sequence: TGTGCCAGCAGTTTACCCCCGGGACAGGGAAAGAAGCAGTACTTC.

The rearrangement links TRBV11-2 to TRBJ2-1; TRBD1 is a possible D gene (6 bases). This CDR3 is built from 14 residues. CDR1 is SGHAT, CDR2 FQNNGV, per germline. V was cut by 4 bases and J by 5 bases, with 12 bases left in between. The CDR3 is CASSSGWTDNEQFF. The DNA for the CDR3 is TGTGCCAGCAGCTCTGGATGGACAGACAATGAGCAGTTCTTC.